These T cell receptor beta chains were read from a single sample in a study of CD8 T cells in ankylosing spondylitis. TCRdb re-called the 5' RACE reads through MiXCR, storing one row per CDR3 protein. Of more than 60,000 distinct CDR3 sequences in the sample, approximately 5% were seen once. Material for sequencing was blood, either unsorted or a sorted T cell fraction (not recorded which). The receptor set was obtained from a male donor with ankylosing spondylitis or in good health (not recorded which). The CDR3 runs from the conserved cysteine through the conserved F or W. D genes are given only for firm matches. A row's size may be missing; if present it is once, few, many or a size class.

cdr3_nt	cdr3_aa	clone_size	v_call	d_call	j_call
TGTGCCAGCAGTCAGGGTCAGCCCCAGCATTTT	CASSQGQPQHF	many	TRBV12-3/TRBV12-4	NA	TRBJ1-5
TGCAGCGTTGAACCTGAAGGGAAGACAGATACGCAGTATTTT	CSVEPEGKTDTQYF	many	TRBV29-1	NA	TRBJ2-3
TGTGCCAGCAGTAGGGACGGGTACTCTGGAAACACCATATATTTT	CASSRDGYSGNTIYF	many	TRBV12-3/TRBV12-4	NA	TRBJ1-3
TGTGCCTGGAGTGACAGGGTTTCTGGAAACACCATATATTTT	CAWSDRVSGNTIYF	many	TRBV30	NA	TRBJ1-3
TGTGCCAGCAGCCTAGCGGGGCCAAGCACAGATACGCAGTATTTT	CASSLAGPSTDTQYF	few	TRBV12-3/TRBV12-4	TRBD2	TRBJ2-3
TGCGCCAGCAGCTTGGGAAGGCTAGCAACAGATACGCAGTATTTT	CASSLGRLATDTQYF	many	TRBV5-1	NA	TRBJ2-3
TGTGCCATCAGCCAGTCAACAGGGACCGGGGAGCTGTTTTTT	CAISQSTGTGELFF	many	TRBV10-3	NA	TRBJ2-2
TGCGCCAGCAGCTTGACAGGGTCCGGGGAGACCCAGTACTTC	CASSLTGSGETQYF	many	TRBV5-1	NA	TRBJ2-5
TGTGCCAGCAGGCGGGGACAGTTCTATGGCTACACCTTC	CASRRGQFYGYTF	many	TRBV28	TRBD1	TRBJ1-2
TGTGCCTGCTGTGCCAACTCCAGGGGGCTGGAGATGAACACTGAAGCTTTCTTT	CACCANSRGLEMNTEAFF	NA	TRBV3-1	TRBD1	TRBJ1-1
TGTGCCAGCAGCTCCTCTACGGCCGTGGCTGGAAACACCATATATTTT	CASSSSTAVAGNTIYF	many	TRBV7-2	NA	TRBJ1-3
TGCAGCGTTGGCCCCGCCAGAGAGCATAACTATGGCTACACCTTC	CSVGPAREHNYGYTF	many	TRBV29-1	NA	TRBJ1-2
TGTGCCAGCAGTTATGGGTTGAATCAGCCCCAGCATTTT	CASSYGLNQPQHF	many	TRBV6-9	NA	TRBJ1-5
TGTGCCAGCAGTTCCCAGGGCGGGGTGGGCACAGATACGCAGTATTTT	CASSSQGGVGTDTQYF	many	TRBV12-3/TRBV12-4	NA	TRBJ2-3
TGCAGTGCCCAGGAGGGCAACTACAATGAGCAGTTCTTC	CSAQEGNYNEQFF	medium-sized	TRBV20-1	NA	TRBJ2-1
TGTGCCAGCAGCACCAATGGGATAGCGGGTAAAGAGACCCAGTACTTC	CASSTNGIAGKETQYF	many	TRBV7-8	TRBD2	TRBJ2-5
TGTGCCAGCAGTTCCGAGTGGCGGGGGAAACAAGAGACCCAGTACTTC	CASSSEWRGKQETQYF	many	TRBV6-5	TRBD2	TRBJ2-5
TGTGCCAGCAGCCAACGTCCATTTAATGAAAAACTGTTTTTT	CASSQRPFNEKLFF	many	TRBV16	NA	TRBJ1-4
TGCGCCAGCAGCCCGGGACAGCACACAGATACGCAGTATTTT	CASSPGQHTDTQYF	many	TRBV5-1	TRBD1	TRBJ2-3
TGTGCCAGCAGTTTACGGTCCGGGGATGAAGCTTTCTTT	CASSLRSGDEAFF	many	TRBV27	NA	TRBJ1-1
TGTGCCACCAGTGATTTGGGGGACAGGGGTACAGATACGCAGTATTTT	CATSDLGDRGTDTQYF	many	TRBV24-1	TRBD1	TRBJ2-3
TGTGCCTGGAGTGTATCCCTTGACACTGAAGCTTTCTTT	CAWSVSLDTEAFF	many	TRBV30	NA	TRBJ1-1
TGCAGCGTTGAAGCGTCGATCCTGGGGGGTGGCTACACCTTC	CSVEASILGGGYTF	many	TRBV29-1	NA	TRBJ1-2
TGCAGTGCTAAAGGGGAGACAGGCGTCACCGGGGAGCTGTTTTTT	CSAKGETGVTGELFF	many	TRBV20-1	NA	TRBJ2-2
TGCTGTGCTAGAGATCCTGGTAGCGGGGGGGCCAGGGAGCTGTTTTTT	CCARDPGSGGARELFF	many	TRBV20-1	TRBD2	TRBJ2-2
TGTGCCAGCAGTACAGGGCCGCAAGAGACCCAGTACTTC	CASSTGPQETQYF	many	TRBV2	NA	TRBJ2-5
TGTGCCAGCAGGAGGGGCTACGAGCAGTACTTC	CASRRGYEQYF	many	TRBV27	NA	TRBJ2-7
TGCGCCAGCAGCTCGACAGGCCTTAGCTCCTACGAGCAGTACTTC	CASSSTGLSSYEQYF	many	TRBV5-1	NA	TRBJ2-7
TGCGCCAGCAGCAGCTACAGGGAACCCTCCTACGAGCAGTACTTC	CASSSYREPSYEQYF	many	TRBV5-1	NA	TRBJ2-7
TGCAGTGCTAGTCTGAGCAACACTGAAGCTTTCTTT	CSASLSNTEAFF	medium-sized	TRBV20-1	NA	TRBJ1-1
TGCGCCAGCAGCGAAGGGACAGTGGGCGGGGAGCTGTTTTTT	CASSEGTVGGELFF	many	TRBV5-1	TRBD1	TRBJ2-2
TGCGCCAGCAGCCCCGGTCGGGGACAGGGGATTAGAGGCACTGAAGCTTTCTTT	CASSPGRGQGIRGTEAFF	many	TRBV5-1	TRBD1	TRBJ1-1
TGCGCCAGCAGCTTGGAGAACACGAACACCGGGGAGCTGTTTTTT	CASSLENTNTGELFF	many	TRBV5-1	NA	TRBJ2-2
TGCGCCAGCAGCTCAAGCCCGGACAGAGCTAACTATGGCTACACCTTC	CASSSSPDRANYGYTF	many	TRBV4-1	NA	TRBJ1-2
TGTGCCAGCAGTACCCTGACAGGGCCCCTTGAAGCTTTCTTT	CASSTLTGPLEAFF	many	TRBV6-1	TRBD1	TRBJ1-1
TGCAGTGCTAGGAACAGGGGAGACACCGGGGAGCTGTTTTTT	CSARNRGDTGELFF	NA	TRBV20-1	TRBD1	TRBJ2-2
TGTGCCATCAGTGAGTCGAAGGAGCTGCCGCCCCAGCATTTT	CAISESKELPPQHF	many	TRBV10-3	NA	TRBJ1-5
TGCAGTGCTCCTAGGCAGGGGGTTGATGAAAAACTGTTTTTT	CSAPRQGVDEKLFF	many	TRBV20-1	TRBD1	TRBJ1-4
TGTGCCAGCAGCCCCCACAGGGTTGCGGACTATGGCTACACCTTC	CASSPHRVADYGYTF	many	TRBV5-6	NA	TRBJ1-2
TGTGCCACCCACAGGTCCCAAGAGACCCAGTACTTC	CATHRSQETQYF	many	TRBV2	NA	TRBJ2-5
TGTGCCAGCAGCTTGAGGGGACTAGCGGGGGTAATCGATGAGCAGTTCTTC	CASSLRGLAGVIDEQFF	many	TRBV5-6	TRBD2	TRBJ2-1
TGCAGTGCTAGTGAACAGGGTATCGAAAAACTGTTTTTT	CSASEQGIEKLFF	many	TRBV20-1	NA	TRBJ1-4
TGTGCCAGCAGTGTGCAGGGTGGTGCGGCTGAAGCTTTCTTT	CASSVQGGAAEAFF	many	TRBV6-4	NA	TRBJ1-1
TGCGCCAGCAGCCTGGGACAAACCTCTGGAAACACCATATATTTT	CASSLGQTSGNTIYF	many	TRBV5-1	NA	TRBJ1-3